This is a list of T cell receptor beta chains from one sample in a study of shared clonotypes between healthy human individuals. Data came from immunoSEQ multiplex PCR; TCRdb stores just in-frame clones and leaves some out. The sample lists some 2 million clones; about 95% were seen once. Specimen: naive CD8+ T cells sorted from blood. These TCRs come from a man between 18 and 29 years old in good health. The CDR3 runs from the conserved cysteine through the conserved F or W.

v_gene: TRBV5-6
j_gene: TRBJ2-7
CDR3aa: CASSYGTGVYEQYF

v_gene: TRBV14
j_gene: TRBJ1-2
CDR3aa: CATQGQGGYTF

v_gene: TRBV23-1
j_gene: TRBJ2-7
CDR3aa: CASSLAVLRAAQYF

v_gene: TRBV7-3
j_gene: TRBJ1-1
CDR3aa: CASSSGTGNGAFF

v_gene: TRBV7-8
j_gene: TRBJ2-1
CDR3aa: CASTEVNEQFF

v_gene: TRBV14
j_gene: TRBJ2-7
CDR3aa: CASSHLSGDRAEQYF

v_gene: TRBV19
j_gene: TRBJ1-3
CDR3aa: CASSVSTASGNTIYF

v_gene: TRBV12-5
j_gene: TRBJ2-7
CDR3aa: CASAHPDYSYEQYF

v_gene: TRBV25-1
j_gene: TRBJ2-3
CDR3aa: CASSDTGLTDTQYF

v_gene: TRBV14
j_gene: TRBJ2-1
CDR3aa: CASSRQGNNEQFF

v_gene: TRBV27
j_gene: TRBJ1-1
CDR3aa: CASSFSENTEAFF

v_gene: TRBV4-1
j_gene: TRBJ1-6
CDR3aa: CASSQLGASSPLHF

v_gene: TRBV7-9
j_gene: TRBJ2-5
CDR3aa: CASSALSGREETQYF

v_gene: TRBV11-2
j_gene: TRBJ2-1
CDR3aa: CASSLAGQVFYNEQFF

v_gene: TRBV11-2
j_gene: TRBJ2-5
CDR3aa: CASSLWGAPETQYF

v_gene: TRBV19
j_gene: TRBJ1-2
CDR3aa: CASRENRDRGGYTF

v_gene: TRBV7-2
j_gene: TRBJ2-3
CDR3aa: CASSPAGVPTDTQYF

v_gene: TRBV7-2
j_gene: TRBJ2-1
CDR3aa: CASSPGLAGTYNEQFF

v_gene: TRBV7-8
j_gene: TRBJ1-2
CDR3aa: CASSPGYGYTF

v_gene: TRBV6-1
j_gene: TRBJ1-1
CDR3aa: CATKQGSTEAFF

v_gene: TRBV27
j_gene: TRBJ2-7
CDR3aa: CASSFRGYEQYF

v_gene: TRBV10-3
j_gene: TRBJ2-7
CDR3aa: CAISLDPSYEQYF

v_gene: TRBV27
j_gene: TRBJ2-3
CDR3aa: CASSPLAYTDTQYF

v_gene: TRBV7-2
j_gene: TRBJ2-3
CDR3aa: CASSLVVAGGPDPNTQYF

v_gene: TRBV5-4
j_gene: TRBJ2-1
CDR3aa: CASSLAGVAGGPSEQFF

v_gene: TRBV5-1
j_gene: TRBJ2-3
CDR3aa: CASSLGTYTDTQYF

v_gene: TRBV7-6
j_gene: TRBJ2-2
CDR3aa: CASSPRLAGNTGELFF

v_gene: TRBV2
j_gene: TRBJ1-2
CDR3aa: CASTGGEGTGDYGYTF

v_gene: TRBV19
j_gene: TRBJ1-1
CDR3aa: CASGEEAAGGDTEAFF

v_gene: TRBV4-1
j_gene: TRBJ1-6
CDR3aa: CASSQAPALDSPLHF

v_gene: TRBV4-1
j_gene: TRBJ2-1
CDR3aa: CASSVHRADNEQFF

v_gene: TRBV5-6
j_gene: TRBJ1-1
CDR3aa: CASSGTGPVTEAFF

v_gene: TRBV15
j_gene: TRBJ2-5
CDR3aa: CATSYGGGTETQYF

v_gene: TRBV5-6
j_gene: TRBJ2-7
CDR3aa: CASSSAVGAVGQYF

v_gene: TRBV19
j_gene: TRBJ2-1
CDR3aa: CASSTTGDSYNEQFF

v_gene: TRBV28
j_gene: TRBJ1-1
CDR3aa: CASSYPYGDGNTEAFF

v_gene: TRBV27
j_gene: TRBJ2-7
CDR3aa: CASSRQGDRAHEQYF

v_gene: TRBV15
j_gene: TRBJ2-1
CDR3aa: CATSRGTALSTYNEQFF

v_gene: TRBV19
j_gene: TRBJ2-1
CDR3aa: CASSIVAGNQFF

v_gene: TRBV4-3
j_gene: TRBJ2-7
CDR3aa: CASSQDRGGEDLFYEQYF

v_gene: TRBV6-4
j_gene: TRBJ2-7
CDR3aa: CASSDWPQSSYEQYF

v_gene: TRBV5-4
j_gene: TRBJ1-3
CDR3aa: CASSSVGQGLHSGNTIYF

v_gene: TRBV7-9
j_gene: TRBJ1-1
CDR3aa: CATVAGSDTEAFF

v_gene: TRBV10-3
j_gene: TRBJ2-5
CDR3aa: CAISEERNLQETQYF

v_gene: TRBV27
j_gene: TRBJ2-5
CDR3aa: CASSLSIDEETQYF

v_gene: TRBV6-1
j_gene: TRBJ1-1
CDR3aa: CASSEVTGTEAFF